This TCR beta chain was obtained from a study of PD-1 blockade in classical Hodgkin lymphoma. Study-level results: It was CD4+ TCR diversity, not CD8+, that rose significantly by C4D1. The study found complete responders had baseline diversity similar to newly diagnosed patients. Some patients began nivolumab under 1 year after ASCT. These patients were excluded from later analyses.

Exposure to brentuximab vedotin varied, and each patient had relapsed following autologous stem cell transplantation. V shed 10 bases and J shed 0 bases, with 7 bases lying between them. This CDR3 contains 11 residues. Germline CDR1 is SGHTS and CDR2 is YDEGEE. In this sample, this clone turned up a few times. Its specificity is unknown. Sequencing was performed with immunoSEQ multiplex PCR; in TCRdb, only in-frame clones are kept and a portion is missing. Among over 25,000 clones listed, under 85% were seen once. This chain links TRBV5-8 with TRBJ1-1, with D unresolved. The clonotype comes from a human donor with classical Hodgkin lymphoma. This sample comprised peripheral blood mononuclear cells (PBMCs), obtained before the second cycle of nivolumab. The DNA for the CDR3 is TGTGCCTGTTGGTTGAACACTGAAGCTTTCTTT. Amino acid sequence: CACWLNTEAFF.